This T cell receptor beta chain was captured in a study of Ad26.COV2.S vaccination and SARS-CoV-2 variants. Study summary: Recipients of Ad26.COV2.S got it intramuscularly, once or twice 56 days apart.

Using immunoSEQ multiplex PCR, the repertoire was profiled, and TCRdb retains in-frame clones only, with some absent. The repertoire holds 250,000 to 300,000 clones, with approximately 87% as singletons. From germline, CDR1 is SQVTM and CDR2 ANQGSEA. This CDR3 has 13 residues. After removal of 4 bases from V and 4 bases from J, the junction contained 2 bases not matched to a gene. Treatment denoted: around 19 received Ad26.COV2.S at low or high dose, single or two shots; about 5 received placebo; per-sample allocation not given. After the first vaccine or placebo injection, samples were drawn on day 63.

The receptor comes from a person aged 18-60 years who received the Ad26.COV2.S COVID-19 vaccine or a placebo. The chain joins TRBV29-1 to TRBJ1-2, with 11 bases matching TRBD1. The source material was peripheral blood, sampled in a trial of Ad26.COV2.S vaccine versus placebo. Here the CDR3 reads CSVADRGPYGYTF. CDR3 DNA: TGCAGCGTTGCGGACAGGGGGCCCTATGGCTACACCTTC.